The sequence of this T cell receptor (beta chain) was determined in a study of cytomegalovirus exposure and HLA in healthy donors (dated 2017 in TCRdb). The study in broad terms: An earlier analysis of about 560 of the donors reported 250 to 350 Gb of sequence data and around 120 million unique TCR beta sequences obtained from approximately 180 million T cells. About 310 gigabases of sequencing data and tens of millions of unique TCR sequences were included in an early release covering 550 to 800 HLA-typed donors. Of the 300 to 400 genotyped donors, 81% fell in the genetic ancestry cluster associated with self-reported Caucasian donors. The study was designed to test whether signatures of past pathogen exposure could be identified by cataloging public T cell receptors. The study profiled the T cell repertoires of approximately 700 subjects by immunosequencing and related them to cytomegalovirus serostatus. A separate validation cohort of approximately 130 different subjects was used in addition to the roughly 670-subject first cohort. To predict cytomegalovirus infection status, the study combined high-throughput TCR immunosequencing, statistical association of individual TCRs with disease status, and machine learning. A later analysis re-analyzed previously published TCR beta repertoires from 600 to 850 donors and added high-resolution HLA genotyping to study TCR occurrence patterns. In the later analysis, no new phenotypic data were used to find candidate immune exposures; instead, reliance was placed on TCR beta sequences and their occurrence across donors. To decide whether each TCR beta V gene segment behaved as functional or pseudogenic, an earlier analysis of 587 of the donors relied on high-throughput TCR beta sequencing. Donor age, sex, ethnicity and CMV serostatus were collected together with the repertoire data. In a later genetic analysis, genome-wide SNP genotypes for about three fifths of the roughly 670 donors were used, and that subset was treated as a discovery cohort. Every discovery cohort repertoire had been produced on one sequencing platform. HLA typing covered class I and class II loci at four-digit resolution. The number of typed donors differed by locus: roughly 629-630 for A, B, C, DRB1 and DQB1; approximately 540 for DQA1; 600 to 610 for DPA1; and approximately 450 for DPB1. Several DR-DQ haplotypes were treated as single units for association and clustering because of strong linkage in the cohort. Across some 400 genotyped donors of the cohort, an average of 235,054 unique TCR beta nucleotide sequences per donor were sequenced, and about a sixth of those sequences were non-productive. The paper's findings and limits, for the study overall: CMV serostatus was the only immune exposure information available for the cohort. A later analysis reported that several top co-occurrence clusters appeared linked to parvovirus B19, influenza, CMV and Epstein-Barr virus. A total of fewer than 200 TCR beta chains were listed by the study as associated with cytomegalovirus. Cytomegalovirus status was reported to be diagnosed by the classifier with high specificity and sensitivity in both the original and validation cohorts. A cluster of highly shared sequence variants was judged likely to represent a technical artifact of the sequencing pipeline. Some IMGT-functional V segments, including TRBV6-2 and TRBV6-3, could not be told apart with the 87-base-pair reads, so those segments were excluded. Linkage disequilibrium might explain the correlated functional status among segregating V segments, but an unknown experimental factor could not be ruled out. A later analysis associated approximately 17,000 TCR beta sequences with specific HLA alleles at a false discovery rate of 0.05. In a later analysis, the rate of TCR association differed among HLA loci, with DRB1 alleles having the most associated TCRs and HLA-C alleles having the fewest. Compared with equally common non-associated chains, HLA-associated TCR beta chains in a later analysis were more clonally expanded and had lower generation probabilities. In vitro tests confirmed that three of the cytomegalovirus-associated TCR beta chains recognize cytomegalovirus antigens. Some 16 rarely observed V segments, including chromosome 9 orphons, were excluded from the earlier analysis of several hundred of the donors because counts were too low. Roughly uniform sequencing depth across donors was assumed in presence/absence analyses, although this assumption may not hold. When HLA alleles, especially DR and DQ, strongly co-occurred, attributing TCR associations to individual alleles was difficult. A further reported finding was that TCR beta sequences accurately predicted the HLA-A and HLA-B alleles for most subjects in the first cohort. In a later analysis, most CMV-associated TCR beta chains were found to appear HLA-restricted, with HLA associations seemingly driven largely by CMV exposure. Most TCR sequences were seen in very few donors, while some public TCRs were found in many individuals. A later genetic analysis reported fewer N-insertions in productive TCRs among donors in an Asian-associated ancestry cluster than the approximately 700-donor mean. Because some donors lacked HLA typing at each locus, the association tests relied only on the typed subset. This cohort had only TCR beta chains sequenced, and the lack of alpha or paired-chain data limited which features could be detected. According to the authors, the approach could potentially be generalized to other disease states and immunological phenotypes. In a later genetic analysis, a missense DCLRE1C variant was associated with V-gene and J-gene trimming of TCR beta chains, and the association was replicated in an independent cohort. In an earlier analysis of some 540 of the donors, most TCR beta V segments appeared in productive rearrangements about 87% or about 30% of the time, broadly matching IMGT annotations.

The cohort comprised 666 healthy bone marrow donors. Cohort members were all nominally healthy when sampled, although unrecorded immune exposures were likely present. The donor was CMV seronegative and belonged to the group of several hundred seronegative cohort members. A peripheral blood sample was collected from each donor, and TCR beta sequencing was performed on peripheral blood mononuclear cells. Genomic DNA extraction from the blood cell samples was performed with the Qiagen DNeasy Blood Extraction Kit. CDR1 and CDR2 were assigned from the germline V gene as SGHTA and FQGNSA. The V and J ends are trimmed by 5 bases and 0 bases, leaving 8 bases between them. The CDR3 covers 13 residues, taking in both the cysteine and the phenylalanine. This entry keeps only the CDR3 DNA: 39 bases, framed from base 1. This clone was counted between two and nine times. Its antigen is unknown. Within one base of it there is no much larger clone, and no base qualities were kept.

To prepare the library, the immunoSEQ multiplex PCR assay was applied. A mixture of 60 forward primers for TCR Vbeta segments and 13 reverse primers for TCR Jbeta segments was used in the multiplex PCR. The CDR3 region of rearranged TCR beta genes was amplified from genomic DNA with a multiplex PCR assay. The amplified TCR beta libraries were sequenced on the Illumina HiSeq System as 87-base-pair reads. The source study handled its data this way. Across the roughly 640 repertoires, a later analysis counted tens of millions of unique TCR beta chains, around 10 million of which were shared by at least two donors. A nearest-neighbor algorithm error-corrected the raw reads and collapsed the reads into unique sequences, merging closely related sequences to remove PCR and sequencing errors. To assign V, D and J gene segments, CDR3 sequences were aligned to IMGT reference sequences. For a sequence to be retained, a match of at least six nucleotides was required to both a V gene segment and a J gene segment. A rearrangement was called productive if the CDR3 had no stop codons and remained in frame with V and J, and every other rearrangement was called non-productive. CDR3 was defined according to IMGT convention as the region running from the second conserved V-encoded cysteine to the conserved J-encoded phenylalanine. Sequences without an unambiguous match to a single V gene segment were excluded from the earlier analysis of approximately 560 of the donors. In an earlier analysis of a few hundred of the donors, V segments were called functional above 56.7% productive rearrangements and were called segregating when the between-donor standard deviation exceeded 5%. A statistical classification framework was developed to diagnose cytomegalovirus status using the catalog of TCR beta chain sequences. V and J gene assignment, in a later analysis, came from comparing TCR nucleotide sequences with IMGT/GENE-DB human TR gene sequences. A later analysis assigned CDR3 sequences and most-parsimonious VDJ recombination scenarios with the TCRdist pipeline. In a later analysis, each TCR beta chain was defined by its CDR3 amino acid sequence together with its V-gene family, and reads lacking a unique V-gene family were excluded. As a way to deal with suspected cross-contamination and a sequencing artifact, a later analysis dropped over 550 nucleotide sequences that were highly shared and had low generation probability. In a later analysis, a clonal expansion index for each public chain was calculated from normalized within-repertoire ranks of inferred template counts. In a later analysis, generation probabilities were computed with a VDJ recombination model fitted to out-of-frame rearrangements, and the resulting probabilities were checked against IGoR. A later analysis scored TCR-TCR, TCR-HLA and TCR-CMV co-occurrence with hypergeometric tests, applying a repertoire-size bias correction to TCR pairs. To estimate false discovery rates, a later analysis permuted the HLA or CMV assignments 20 times. A later analysis grouped co-occurring TCRs with DBSCAN, adding TCRdist sequence similarity when clustering within HLA-allele-positive subsets. Repertoires with fewer than 30,000 or more than 120,000 public chains were left out of co-occurrence clustering, as were about 5 repertoires with anomalous nucleotide sharing. TCRdb's version of the immuneACCESS table is confined to in-frame rearrangements and falls short of the full clone set. An unresolved V gene accounts for under half of the shortfall where checked; the remainder is of unknown origin. V, J and clone size are those of that table, while D and trimming were read from the DNA. The sample yields roughly 89,000 clones; 81% were counted once. Clones ranked in the top ten supply 1.9% of the sample.

The V gene is TRBV7-2 and the J gene is TRBJ2-7, and perhaps TRBD2 as D gene, on 6 matching bases. The clonotype originates from a woman aged 25 to 39 in good health and CMV-seronegative. Material: PBMCs. In nucleotide form, the sequence is TGTGCCAGCAGCATTAGCGGCTCCTACGAGCAGTACTTC. Its protein is CASSISGSYEQYF.